This T cell receptor (beta chain) was profiled in a study of blood T cell repertoires in COVID-19. In the study overall: Italy, Spain and the United States were the sources of the convalescent and acute COVID-19 samples. PBMCs, B-cell-depleted T cells, or T cells were the source of the cDNA or gDNA that made up the material.

This CDR3 contains 15 residues. Germline CDR1 and CDR2: SGHRS and YFSETQ. The germline V and J ends were trimmed by 1 base and 3 bases, with 10 bases remaining between them. This clone was seen just once. Original analysis: Using reference gene primer amplification, nucleated cell counts were estimated. The protocol was immunoSEQ multiplex PCR, while the TCRdb copy is restricted to in-frame clones and leaves out a portion. D and trimming come from the DNA, and the V and J calls and clone size come from that table. This table holds 26,000 or so clones, 90% found once. Sequencing was performed on peripheral blood. The rearrangement uses TRBV5-1 and TRBJ2-2; weak D call: TRBD1 (6 bases). The TCR sequence derives from a man in his sixties or seventies with acute or convalescent COVID-19. The CDR3 coding sequence is TGCGCCAGCAGCTTGATGGGGGCAGACACCGGGGAGCTGTTTTTT. Protein product: CASSLMGADTGELFF. Drawing the rest from reference TRBV5-1 and TRBJ2-2, the complete variable domain is KAGVTQTPRYLIKTRGQQVTLSCSPISGHRSVSWYQQTPGQGLQFLFEYFSETQRNKGNFPGRFSGRQFSNSRSEMNVSTLELGDSALYLCASSLMGADTGELFFGEGSRLTVL.